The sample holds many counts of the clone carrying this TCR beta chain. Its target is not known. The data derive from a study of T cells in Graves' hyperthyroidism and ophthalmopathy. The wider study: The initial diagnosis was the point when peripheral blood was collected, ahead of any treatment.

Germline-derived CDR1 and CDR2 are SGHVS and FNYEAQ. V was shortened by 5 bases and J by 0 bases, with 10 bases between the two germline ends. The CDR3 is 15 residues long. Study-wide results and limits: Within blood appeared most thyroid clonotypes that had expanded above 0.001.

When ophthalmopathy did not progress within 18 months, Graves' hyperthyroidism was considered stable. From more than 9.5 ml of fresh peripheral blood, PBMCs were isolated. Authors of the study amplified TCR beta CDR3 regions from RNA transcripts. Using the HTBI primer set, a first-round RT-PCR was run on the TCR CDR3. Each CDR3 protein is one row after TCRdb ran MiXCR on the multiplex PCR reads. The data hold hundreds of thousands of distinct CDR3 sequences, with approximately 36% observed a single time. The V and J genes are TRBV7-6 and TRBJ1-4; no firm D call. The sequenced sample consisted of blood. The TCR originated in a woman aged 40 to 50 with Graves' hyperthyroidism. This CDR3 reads CASSIRTATNEKLFF. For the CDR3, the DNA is TGTGCCAGCAGCATTAGGACGGCAACTAATGAAAAACTGTTTTTT.